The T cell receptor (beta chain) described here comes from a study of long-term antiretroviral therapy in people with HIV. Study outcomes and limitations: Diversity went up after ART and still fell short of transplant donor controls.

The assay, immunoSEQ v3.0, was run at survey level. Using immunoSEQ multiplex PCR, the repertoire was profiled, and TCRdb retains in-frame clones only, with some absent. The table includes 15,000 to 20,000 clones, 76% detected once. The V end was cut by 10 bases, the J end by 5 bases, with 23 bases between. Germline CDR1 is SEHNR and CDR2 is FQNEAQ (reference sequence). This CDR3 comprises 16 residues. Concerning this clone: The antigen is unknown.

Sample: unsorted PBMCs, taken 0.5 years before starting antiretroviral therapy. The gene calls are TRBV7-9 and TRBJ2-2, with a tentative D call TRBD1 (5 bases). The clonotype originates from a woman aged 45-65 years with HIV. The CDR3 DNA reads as TGTGCCATCATACCACCGCCACCCCCAGGGACCGGGGAGCTGTTTTTT. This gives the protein CAIIPPPPPGTGELFF. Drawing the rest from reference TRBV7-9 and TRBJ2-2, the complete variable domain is DTGVSQNPRHKITKRGQNVTFRCDPISEHNRLYWYRQTLGQGPEFLTYFQNEAQLEKSRLLSDRFSAERPKGSFSTLEIQRTEQGDSAMYLCAIIPPPPPGTGELFFGEGSRLTVL.